This T cell receptor (beta chain) was found in a study of early T cells in non-severe SARS-CoV-2 infection. This clonotype was observed at least ten times. The library protocol tagged individual cDNA molecules with unique molecular identifiers. MiXCR, applied by TCRdb to the 5' RACE reads, yields one record per CDR3 protein. Among around 40,000 distinct CDR3 sequences listed, about 6% were seen once. With V trimmed by 6 bases and J by 4 bases, 9 bases remained unmatched. Germline V gene data show CDR1 as MNHNY and CDR2 as SVGAGI (reference sequence). This CDR3 is 15 amino acids long. This rearrangement joins TRBV6-6 to TRBJ2-3; 8 nucleotides agree with TRBD2. The sample was whole blood. The TCR originated in an adult who was a healthcare worker with PCR-confirmed SARS-CoV-2 infection or an uninfected control (not recorded which). The CDR3 region has the DNA TGTGCCAGCAGCTCTCTAGCGGGCTTGTCAGATACGCAGTATTTT. Protein product: CASSSLAGLSDTQYF.